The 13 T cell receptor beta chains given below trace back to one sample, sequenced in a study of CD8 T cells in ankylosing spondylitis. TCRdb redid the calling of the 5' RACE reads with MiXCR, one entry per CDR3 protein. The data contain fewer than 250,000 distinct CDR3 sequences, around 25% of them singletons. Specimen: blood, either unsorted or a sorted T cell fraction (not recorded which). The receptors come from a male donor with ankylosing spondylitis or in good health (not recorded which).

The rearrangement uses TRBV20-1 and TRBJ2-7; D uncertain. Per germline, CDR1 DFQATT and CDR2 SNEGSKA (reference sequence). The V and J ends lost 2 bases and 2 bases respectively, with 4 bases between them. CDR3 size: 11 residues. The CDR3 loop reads CSARMAYEQYF. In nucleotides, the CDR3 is TGCAGTGCTAGAATGGCCTACGAGCAGTACTTC.

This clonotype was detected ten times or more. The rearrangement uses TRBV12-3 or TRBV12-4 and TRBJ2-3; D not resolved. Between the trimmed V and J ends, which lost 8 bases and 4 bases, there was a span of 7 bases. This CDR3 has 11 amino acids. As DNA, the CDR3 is TGTGCCAGCCTCTCCGCAGATACGCAGTATTTT. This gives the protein CASLSADTQYF.

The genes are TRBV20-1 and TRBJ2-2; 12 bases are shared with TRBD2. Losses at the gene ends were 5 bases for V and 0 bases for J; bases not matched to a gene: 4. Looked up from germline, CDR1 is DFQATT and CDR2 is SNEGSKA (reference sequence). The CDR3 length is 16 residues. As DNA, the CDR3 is TGCAGTGCTCGACTAGCGGGGGCTTCGAACACCGGGGAGCTGTTTTTT. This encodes CSARLAGASNTGELFF.

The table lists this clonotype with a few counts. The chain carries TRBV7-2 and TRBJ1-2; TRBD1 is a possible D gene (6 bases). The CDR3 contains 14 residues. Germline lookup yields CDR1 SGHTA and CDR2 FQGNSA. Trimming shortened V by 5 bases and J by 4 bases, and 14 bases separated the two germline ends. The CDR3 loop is CASSKLQGPYGYTF. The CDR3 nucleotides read TGTGCCAGCAGCAAACTACAGGGCCCCTATGGCTACACCTTC.

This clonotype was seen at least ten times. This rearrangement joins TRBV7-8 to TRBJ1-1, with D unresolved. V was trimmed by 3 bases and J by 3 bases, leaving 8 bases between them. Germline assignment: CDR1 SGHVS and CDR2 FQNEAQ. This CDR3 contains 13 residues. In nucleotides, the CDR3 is TGTGCCAGCAGCTTTCGCGTGGACACTGAAGCTTTCTTT. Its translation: CASSFRVDTEAFF.

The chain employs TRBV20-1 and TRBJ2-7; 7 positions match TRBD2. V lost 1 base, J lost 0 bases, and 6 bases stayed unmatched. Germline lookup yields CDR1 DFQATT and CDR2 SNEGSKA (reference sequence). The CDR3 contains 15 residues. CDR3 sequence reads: CSARGSGGSSYEQYF. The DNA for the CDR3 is TGCAGTGCTAGAGGTAGTGGCGGGAGCTCCTACGAGCAGTACTTC.

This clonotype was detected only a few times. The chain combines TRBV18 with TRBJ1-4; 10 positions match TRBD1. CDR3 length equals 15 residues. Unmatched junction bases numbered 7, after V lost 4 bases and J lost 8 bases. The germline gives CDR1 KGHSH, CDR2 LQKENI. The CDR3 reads CASSLTGTGVEKLFF. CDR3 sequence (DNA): TGTGCCAGCTCACTTACCGGGACAGGGGTCGAAAAACTGTTTTTT. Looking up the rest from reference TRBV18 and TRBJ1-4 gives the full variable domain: NAGVMQNPRHLVRRRGQEARLRCSPMKGHSHVYWYRQLPEEGLKFMVYLQKENIIDESGMPKERFSAEFPKEGPSILRIQQVVRGDSAAYFCASSLTGTGVEKLFFGSGTQLSVL.

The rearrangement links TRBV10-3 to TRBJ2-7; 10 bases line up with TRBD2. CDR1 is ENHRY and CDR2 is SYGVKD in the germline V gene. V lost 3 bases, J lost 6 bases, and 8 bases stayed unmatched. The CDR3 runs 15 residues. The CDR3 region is CAISERASGSLEQYF. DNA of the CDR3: TGTGCCATCAGTGAACGTGCTAGCGGGAGTCTCGAGCAGTACTTC.

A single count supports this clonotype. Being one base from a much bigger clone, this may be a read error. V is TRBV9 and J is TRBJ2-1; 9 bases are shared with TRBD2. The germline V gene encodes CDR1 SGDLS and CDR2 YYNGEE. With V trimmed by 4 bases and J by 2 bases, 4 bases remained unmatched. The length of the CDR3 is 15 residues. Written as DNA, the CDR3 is TGTGCCAGCAGCCCTAGCGGGAACCCCTACAATGAGCAGTTCTTC. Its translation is CASSPSGNPYNEQFF. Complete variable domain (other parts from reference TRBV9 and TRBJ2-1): DSGVTQTPKHLITATGQRVTLRCSPRSGDLSVYWYQQSLDQGLQFLIQYYNGEERAKGNILERFSAQQFPDLHSELNLSSLELGDSALYFCASSPSGNPYNEQFFGPGTRLTVL.

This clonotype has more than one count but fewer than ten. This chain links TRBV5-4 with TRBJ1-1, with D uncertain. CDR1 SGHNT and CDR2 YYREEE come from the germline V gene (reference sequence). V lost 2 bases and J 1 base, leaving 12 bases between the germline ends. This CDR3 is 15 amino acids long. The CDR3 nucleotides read TGTGCCAGCAGCTTTTTGGATTTGCGGAACACTGAAGCTTTCTTT. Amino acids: CASSFLDLRNTEAFF.

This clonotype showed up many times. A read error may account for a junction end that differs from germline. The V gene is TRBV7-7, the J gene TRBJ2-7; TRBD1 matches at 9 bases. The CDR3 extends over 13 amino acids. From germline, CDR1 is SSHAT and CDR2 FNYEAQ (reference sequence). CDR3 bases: TGTGCTAGCAGCCGGACAGGGGTTCACGAGCAGTACTTC. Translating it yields CASSRTGVHEQYF.

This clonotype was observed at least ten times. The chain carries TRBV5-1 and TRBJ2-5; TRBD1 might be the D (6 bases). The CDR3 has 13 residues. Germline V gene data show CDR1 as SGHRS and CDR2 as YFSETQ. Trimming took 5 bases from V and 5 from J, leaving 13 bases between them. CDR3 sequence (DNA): TGCGCCAGCAGTACAGGGACCGTTGAGACCCAGTACTTC. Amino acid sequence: CASSTGTVETQYF. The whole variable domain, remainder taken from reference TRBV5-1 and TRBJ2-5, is KAGVTQTPRYLIKTRGQQVTLSCSPISGHRSVSWYQQTPGQGLQFLFEYFSETQRNKGNFPGRFSGRQFSNSRSEMNVSTLELGDSALYLCASSTGTVETQYFGPGTRLLVL.

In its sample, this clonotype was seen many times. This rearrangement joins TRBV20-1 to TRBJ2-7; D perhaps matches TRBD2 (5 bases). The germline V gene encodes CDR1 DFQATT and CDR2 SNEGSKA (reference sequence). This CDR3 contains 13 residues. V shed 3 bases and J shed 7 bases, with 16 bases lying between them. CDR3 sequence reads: CSASLERTGEQYF. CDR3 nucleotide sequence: TGCAGTGCTAGCCTCGAGCGGACTGGGGAGCAGTACTTC.